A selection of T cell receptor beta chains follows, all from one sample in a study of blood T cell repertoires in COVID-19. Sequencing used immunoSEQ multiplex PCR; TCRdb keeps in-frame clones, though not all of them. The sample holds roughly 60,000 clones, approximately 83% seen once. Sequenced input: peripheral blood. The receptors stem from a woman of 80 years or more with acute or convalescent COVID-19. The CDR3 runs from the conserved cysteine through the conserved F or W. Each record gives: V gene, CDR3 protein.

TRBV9 CASSVARGSSTDTQYF
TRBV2 CASKGGSGDRAQYF
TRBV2 CASRDTGVFGEKLFF
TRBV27 CASRLSGVTGELFF
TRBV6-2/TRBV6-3 CASSYAVPYNEQFF
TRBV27 CASSWGHSYEQYF
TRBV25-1 CASSLTGATRDGYTF
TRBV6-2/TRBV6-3 CASSYARVGELFF
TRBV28 CASSFAVTNEKLFF
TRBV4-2 CASRNTVTGITGELFF
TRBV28 CASSLRGGKGSYF
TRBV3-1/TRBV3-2 CASSQDHGSAQPQHF
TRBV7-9 CASSPGGISRDTIYF
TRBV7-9 CASSLSTGARNQPQHF
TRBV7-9 CASSRTLGQGATGANVLTF
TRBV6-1 CASSEKVGQRREQFF
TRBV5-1 CASSPRGYQETQYF
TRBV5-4 CASSFSGTGGVALHF
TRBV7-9 CASSPETSGGRTDTQYF
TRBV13 CASSWWGAYEQYF
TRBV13 CASSTGTGGSKNTEAFF
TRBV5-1 CASSDRNRGAYSPLHF
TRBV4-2 CASSHLLAGTIGELFF
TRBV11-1 CASSPRGSGNTIYF
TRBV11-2 CASSPGTGPYEQYF
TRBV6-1 CASSEGTPYQPQHF
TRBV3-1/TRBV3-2 CASSQGQGNNQPQHF
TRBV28 CASSLTGSGTQYF
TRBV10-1 CASSEGGSTETQYF
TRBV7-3 CASSEQVGYGYTF
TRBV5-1 CASSSGGARNTEAFF
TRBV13 CASSLKQGSYNEQFF
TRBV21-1 CASSKRKYSRGIGSYNEQFF
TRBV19 CASSDAGTGPSYTF
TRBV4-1 CASSQDRGQGEKLFF
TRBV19 CASSIYQTGEGTEAFF
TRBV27 CASREASRTYEQYF
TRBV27 CASSPRQGVNTEAFF
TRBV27 CASSFPGGELFF
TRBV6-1 CASSESRGGYNEQFF
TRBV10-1 CASRGLAGLYNEQFF
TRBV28 CASSPRDRGITNEKLFF
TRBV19 CASSPGRVNTEAFF
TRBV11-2 CASSLGGNTEAFF
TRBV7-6 CASSTSSGTLSYNEQFF
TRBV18 CASSQPPGGLTYEQYF
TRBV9 CASSPSMAGPYEQYF
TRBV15 CATGARPNTGELFF
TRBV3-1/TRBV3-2 CASAGGTGNYGYTF
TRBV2 CASSEGGRIYEQYF
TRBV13 CASSTRQGSGNTIYF
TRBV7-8 CASSLVNTEQYF